These 26 T cell receptor beta chains were all obtained from the same sample, sequenced in a study of blood T cells in healthy people across ages. Using a J-beta primer mix together with a sample-barcoded 5' primer, a second PCR was run for about 6 to 11 cycles. One entry per CDR3 protein results from TCRdb running MiXCR on the 5' RACE reads. The repertoire consists of 600,000 to 850,000 distinct CDR3 sequences, with approximately 25% occurring once and the leading ten covering roughly 9%. In addition, the sample was reused for a study of T cells of mothers and their children.

Sequencing was done on a sample of blood. These receptor sequences come from a boy aged 5-17 years in good health.

This clonotype was seen a handful of times. The junction differs from germline at one of its ends, possibly a read error. The rearrangement links TRBV14 to TRBJ1-2, with 9 bases matching TRBD1. This CDR3 region has 14 residues. In germline, CDR1 is SGHDN, CDR2 FVKESK. CDR3 amino acids: CASSPTGGYYGHTF. CDR3 nucleotide sequence: TGTGCCAGCAGCCCCACAGGGGGCTACTATGGCCACACCTTC.

Only a few counts were recorded for this clonotype. The J gene is TRBJ2-3, the V gene TRBV10-1; 10 nucleotides align to TRBD2. CDR1 and CDR2 from the germline V gene are WNHNN and SYGVQD (reference sequence). V shed 2 bases, J shed 1 base, and the junction held 0 bases outside the gene matches. The CDR3 runs 15 residues. The CDR3 sequence: CASSEGLAGTDTQYF. Here the CDR3 DNA reads TGCGCCAGCAGTGAGGGACTAGCGGGCACAGATACGCAGTATTTT.

This clonotype was counted many times. The rearrangement uses TRBV7-2 and TRBJ2-7; D is uncertain. The germline V and J ends were trimmed by 1 base and 2 bases, with 3 bases remaining between them. The germline CDR1 and CDR2 sequences are SGHTA and FQGNSA. The CDR3 contains 12 residues. The CDR3 sequence is CASSLVTYEQYF. CDR3 nucleotide sequence: TGTGCCAGCAGCTTAGTGACCTACGAGCAGTACTTC.

This chain uses TRBV6-1 with TRBJ2-7; 9 bases align to TRBD2. Per the germline V gene, CDR1 is MNHNS and CDR2 is SASEGT. V shed 4 bases and J 4 bases; nucleotides not matched to a gene: 8. The CDR3 consists of 15 residues. CDR3: CASSAAGGPGYEQYF. The CDR3 DNA sequence: TGTGCCAGCAGTGCGGCGGGAGGGCCGGGATACGAGCAGTACTTC.

This clonotype occurred a few times. This chain joins TRBV6-2 or TRBV6-3 and TRBJ1-5; D might be TRBD1 (6 bases). Germline CDR1 MNHEY, CDR2 SVGEGT. This CDR3 has 14 residues. Trimming removed 7 bases at V and 4 bases at J, with 14 bases between. The CDR3 spells CASKGEGGNQPQHF. The CDR3 DNA reads as TGTGCCAGCAAAGGAGAAGGGGGGAATCAGCCCCAGCATTTT.

This clonotype was observed a few times. This chain joins TRBV9 and TRBJ2-3; no reliable D call. CDR1 is SGDLS and CDR2 is YYNGEE in the germline V gene. The CDR3 length is 17 residues. With 5 bases removed from V and 2 bases from J, the gap between germline ends came to 21 bases. The CDR3 here is CASRPFLGWGDTDTQYF. For the CDR3, the DNA is TGTGCCAGCAGGCCCTTTCTTGGGTGGGGTGACACAGATACGCAGTATTTT.

This clonotype has only a few counts. V is TRBV6-6 and J is TRBJ2-5, with a possible D match to TRBD2 (6 bases). V lost 7 bases to trimming and J lost 11 bases, with 20 bases between them. In germline, CDR1 is MNHNY, CDR2 SVGAGI (reference sequence). CDR3 size: 13 residues. The CDR3 region is CASIPFTGREQYF. CDR3 sequence (DNA): TGTGCCAGCATTCCCTTTACCGGTCGGGAGCAGTACTTC.

For this clonotype: The conserved closing phenylalanine or tryptophan is absent in this CDR3, likely reflecting a read error. The CDR3 sequence is CASSPGGGIGTGELFS. The CDR3, as DNA: TGCGCCAGCAGCCCTGGAGGGGGAATTGGGACCGGGGAGCTGTTTTCT. V gene TRBV5-1 combines with J gene TRBJ2-2; D possibly matches TRBD1 or TRBD2 (6 bases each). Germline V lookup: CDR1 SGHRS, CDR2 YFSETQ. The CDR3 length is 16 residues. Trimming took 4 bases from V and 5 from J, leaving 18 bases between them.

CDR3 residues: CATSDRVKANVLTF. The CDR3 DNA follows: TGTGCCACCAGTGATCGGGTGAAGGCCAACGTCCTGACTTTC. This rearrangement joins TRBV24-1 to TRBJ2-6; no reliable D call. The V gene's germline CDR1 is KGHDR and CDR2 SFDVKD. The CDR3 spans 14 residues. The ends were cut back, 3 bases at V and 6 bases at J, with 8 bases in the middle.

This clonotype was picked up one time. V and J are TRBV15 and TRBJ2-5, with a weak D call TRBD1 (5 bases). The length of the CDR3 is 18 residues. Germline V gene sequence: CDR1 LNHNV, CDR2 YYDKDF (reference sequence). Trimming removed 3 bases from V and 4 bases from J, with 24 bases in between. CDR3 loop: CATSRDRGLLASGETQYF. Written as DNA, the CDR3 is TGTGCCACCAGCAGGGATAGGGGCCTCTTGGCGTCTGGAGAGACCCAGTACTTC. The whole variable domain, filled in from reference TRBV15 and TRBJ2-5, reads DAMVIQNPRYQVTQFGKPVTLSCSQTLNHNVMYWYQQKSSQAPKLLFHYYDKDFNNEADTPDNFQSRRPNTSFCFLDIRSPGLGDTAMYLCATSRDRGLLASGETQYFGPGTRLLVL.

The chain recombines TRBV4-1 with TRBJ2-7; possibly TRBD2 for D (6 bases). The CDR3 spans 14 residues. Germline CDR1 reads MGHRA; CDR2 reads YSYEKL. Trimming removed 1 base from V and 4 bases from J, with 11 bases in between. For the CDR3, the DNA is TGCGCCAGCAGCCAAGCGGGAGCTGCTTACGAGCAGTACTTC. Translating gives CASSQAGAAYEQYF.

This clonotype was seen only a few times. The chain employs TRBV12-3 or TRBV12-4 and TRBJ2-7; TRBD2 might be the D (6 bases). The CDR3 consists of 13 residues. V lost 2 bases and J lost 7, with 12 bases in between. The CDR3 reads CASSLSGEVEQYF. The CDR3 DNA sequence: TGTGCCAGCAGTTTATCGGGGGAAGTTGAGCAGTACTTC.

About this clonotype itself: One end of the junction varies from germline; a read error may be responsible. The chain combines TRBV18 with TRBJ2-6, with a weak D call TRBD2 (6 bases). Germline CDR1 is KGHSH and CDR2 is LQKENI. The CDR3 consists of 18 residues. The CDR3 loop is CASSPFGSLDSGANVLTF. CDR3 sequence (DNA): TGTGCTAGCTCACCGTTCGGGAGTTTAGACTCTGGGGCCAACGTCCTGACTTTC.

CDR3 region: CASSPEGQGGREQYF. CDR3 bases: TGCGCCAGCAGCCCAGAGGGACAGGGAGGGCGCGAGCAGTACTTC. The genes are TRBV5-1 and TRBJ2-7; TRBD1 matches 9 bases. Germline lookup yields CDR1 SGHRS and CDR2 YFSETQ. This CDR3 spans 15 amino acids. V gave up 4 bases and J gave up 6 bases; unmatched junction bases: 11.

This clonotype was observed many times. The CDR3, as DNA: TGTGCCAGCAGGCCCAAGGGGGCCCTATGGTCCTACGAGCAGTACTTC. The encoded protein is CASRPKGALWSYEQYF. The chain employs TRBV2 and TRBJ2-7; TRBD1 matches 7 bases. CDR1 is SNHLY and CDR2 is FYNNEI in the germline V gene. The CDR3 covers 16 residues. J was trimmed by 1 base and V by 6 bases; bases with no gene match: 12. Complete variable domain (other parts from reference TRBV2 and TRBJ2-7): EPEVTQTPSHQVTQMGQEVILRCVPISNHLYFYWYRQILGQKVEFLVSFYNNEISEKSEIFDDQFSVERPDGSNFTLKIRSTKLEDSAMYFCASRPKGALWSYEQYFGPGTRLTVT.

CDR3 region: CSASLGYSGYNEQFF. The CDR3 DNA sequence: TGCAGTGCTAGCCTTGGGTATAGCGGCTACAATGAGCAGTTCTTC. The gene calls are TRBV20-1 and TRBJ2-1; D is perhaps TRBD2 (6 bases). Looked up from germline, CDR1 is DFQATT and CDR2 is SNEGSKA (reference sequence). Between the trimmed V and J ends, which lost 3 bases and 3 bases, there was a span of 15 bases. This CDR3 is built from 15 residues.

This clonotype was seen just once. An end of the junction does not agree with germline; a read error may underlie this. V gene TRBV5-5 combines with J gene TRBJ2-1; no firm D call. Germline V gene lookup returns CDR1 SGHKS and CDR2 YYEKEE (reference sequence). The CDR3 totals 13 residues. The CDR3 DNA follows: TGTGCCGGCAGCTTGTTCGATATGGGTGAGCAGTTCTTC. Its translation is CAGSLFDMGEQFF.

The rearrangement uses TRBV7-6 and TRBJ2-5; TRBD2 aligns across 13 bases. The germline CDR1 and CDR2 sequences are SGHVS and FNYEAQ. The CDR3 covers 14 residues. V gave up 6 bases and J gave up 4 bases; unmatched junction bases: 2. The CDR3 nucleotides read TGTGCCAGCAGTACTAGCGGGGGGGCAGAGACCCAGTACTTC. Translation: CASSTSGGAETQYF.

V usage is TRBV20-1 and J usage is TRBJ2-1, with 8 nucleotides matching TRBD2. Unmatched junction bases numbered 5, after V lost 6 bases and J lost 1 base. Germline V gene sequence: CDR1 DFQATT, CDR2 SNEGSKA (reference sequence). This CDR3 has 14 residues. The CDR3 sequence: CSALAGISYNEQFF. CDR3 sequence (DNA): TGCAGTGCGTTAGCGGGGATATCCTACAATGAGCAGTTCTTC.

The chain has TRBV15 and TRBJ1-4; no definite D call. CDR1 is LNHNV and CDR2 is YYDKDF in the germline V gene (reference sequence). The CDR3 runs to 11 residues. The V and J ends lost 4 bases and 5 bases respectively, with 2 bases between them. Here the CDR3 reads CATSKNEKLFF. The CDR3 DNA reads as TGTGCCACCAGCAAGAATGAAAAACTGTTTTTT.

The rearrangement uses TRBV12-5 and TRBJ2-5; 9 nucleotides align to TRBD1. The closer fit of TRBJ2-7 to the DNA end suggests the J call may be wrong. The CDR3 loop spans 16 amino acids. Germline V lookup: CDR1 LGHNT, CDR2 FRNRAP. CDR3 loop: CANARGPPGQGYEQYF. The CDR3 DNA follows: TGTGCTAATGCCCGGGGGCCTCCGGGACAGGGCTACGAGCAGTACTTC.

This clonotype has just a few counts. This chain links TRBV10-3 with TRBJ2-7; D might be TRBD2 (6 bases). Trimming removed 3 bases from V and 6 bases from J, with 9 bases in between. This CDR3 comprises 12 residues. CDR1 is ENHRY, CDR2 SYGVKD, per germline. Here the CDR3 reads CAISDVGGEQYF. DNA for the CDR3: TGTGCCATCAGTGACGTGGGAGGCGAGCAGTACTTC.

The rearrangement joins TRBV19 to TRBJ1-5; 8 bases are a match to TRBD1. CDR1 is LNHDA and CDR2 is SQIVND in the germline V gene (reference sequence). The CDR3 is 15 residues long. J was trimmed by 4 bases and V by 6 bases; bases with no gene match: 8. CDR3 coding DNA: TGTGCCAGTAGGGTGACAGGGGTAGGAAATCAGCCCCAGCATTTT. It yields the protein CASRVTGVGNQPQHF.

Only a few counts were recorded for this clonotype. The chain combines TRBV7-9 with TRBJ2-3; no definite D call. The V gene's germline CDR1 is SEHNR and CDR2 FQNEAQ (reference sequence). The length of the CDR3 is 16 residues. V lost 7 bases and J lost 4, with 21 bases in between. The CDR3 loop is CASILFKSFTADTQYF. As DNA, the CDR3 is TGTGCCAGCATCCTTTTTAAGAGTTTCACGGCAGATACGCAGTATTTT.

In this sample, this clonotype turned up a few times. V and J are TRBV29-1 and TRBJ2-7; 7 nucleotides match TRBD1. Germline assignment: CDR1 SQVTM and CDR2 ANQGSEA. V trimming: 6 bases; J trimming: 7 bases; junction bases outside the gene matches: 9. The CDR3 contains 12 residues. CDR3 DNA sequence: TGCAGCGTCCTGGGACAGCCCGGGGAGCAGTACTTC. Protein: CSVLGQPGEQYF.

CDR3 residues: CSARESSGASEQYF. The DNA for the CDR3 is TGCAGTGCTAGAGAGTCTAGCGGAGCCTCTGAGCAGTACTTC. This rearrangement joins TRBV20-1 to TRBJ2-7; 7 nucleotides align to TRBD2. Germline V gene sequence: CDR1 DFQATT, CDR2 SNEGSKA (reference sequence). The junction had 9 bases not matched to a gene; V was cut back by 0 bases and J by 7 bases. The CDR3 covers 14 residues.